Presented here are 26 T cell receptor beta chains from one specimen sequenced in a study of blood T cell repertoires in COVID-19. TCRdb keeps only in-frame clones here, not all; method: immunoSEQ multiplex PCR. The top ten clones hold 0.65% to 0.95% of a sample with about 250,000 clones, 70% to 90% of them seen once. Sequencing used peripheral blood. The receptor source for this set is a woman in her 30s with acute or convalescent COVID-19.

The CDR3 spells CASSLAGGRIETQYF. Written as DNA, the CDR3 is TGTGCCAGCAGTCTAGCGGGAGGGCGTATAGAGACCCAGTACTTC. The chain combines TRBV6-5 with TRBJ2-5, with 12 bases that match TRBD2. V lost 5 bases, J lost 4 bases, and 5 bases stayed unmatched. The CDR3 spans 15 residues. Per the germline V gene, CDR1 is MNHEY and CDR2 is SVGAGI.

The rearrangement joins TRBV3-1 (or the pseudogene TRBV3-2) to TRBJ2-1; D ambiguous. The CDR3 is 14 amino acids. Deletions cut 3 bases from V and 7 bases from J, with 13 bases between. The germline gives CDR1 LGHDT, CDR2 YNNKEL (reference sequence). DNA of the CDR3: TGTGCCAGCAGCCACCGAACGACTGCTAATGAGCAGTTCTTC. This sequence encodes CASSHRTTANEQFF.

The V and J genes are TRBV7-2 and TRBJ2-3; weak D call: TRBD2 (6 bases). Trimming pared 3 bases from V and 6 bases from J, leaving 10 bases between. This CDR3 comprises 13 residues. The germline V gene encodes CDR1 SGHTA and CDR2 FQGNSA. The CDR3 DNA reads TGTGCCAGCAGCTTGCCGGGGAGGGATACGCAGTATTTT. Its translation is CASSLPGRDTQYF. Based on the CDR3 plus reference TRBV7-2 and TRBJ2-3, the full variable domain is GAGVSQSPSNKVTEKGKDVELRCDPISGHTALYWYRQSLGQGLEFLIYFQGNSAPDKSGLPSDRFSAERTGGSVSTLTIQRTQQEDSAVYLCASSLPGRDTQYFGPGTRLTVL.

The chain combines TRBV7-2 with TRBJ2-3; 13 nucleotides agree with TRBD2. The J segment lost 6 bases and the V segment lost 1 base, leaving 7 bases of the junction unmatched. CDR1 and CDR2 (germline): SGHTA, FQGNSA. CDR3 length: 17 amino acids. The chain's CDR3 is CASSLDPLAGGTDTQYF. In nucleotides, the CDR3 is TGTGCCAGCAGCTTAGACCCACTAGCGGGAGGGACCGATACGCAGTATTTT.

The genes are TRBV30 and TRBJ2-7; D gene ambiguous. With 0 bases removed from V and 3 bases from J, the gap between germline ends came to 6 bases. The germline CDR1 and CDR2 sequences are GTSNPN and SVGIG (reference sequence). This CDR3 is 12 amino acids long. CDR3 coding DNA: TGTGCCTGGAGTGTACAAAGCTACGAGCAGTACTTC. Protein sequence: CAWSVQSYEQYF.

In DNA form, the CDR3 reads TGTGCCATCAGTGAGCTAGCGGGAGGGGTCAATGAGCAGTTCTTC. Residues: CAISELAGGVNEQFF. The chain is built from TRBV10-3 and TRBJ2-1; 12 bases are shared with TRBD2. Germline V gives CDR1 ENHRY, CDR2 SYGVKD. The CDR3 spans 15 residues. With V trimmed by 2 bases and J by 6 bases, 2 bases remained unmatched.

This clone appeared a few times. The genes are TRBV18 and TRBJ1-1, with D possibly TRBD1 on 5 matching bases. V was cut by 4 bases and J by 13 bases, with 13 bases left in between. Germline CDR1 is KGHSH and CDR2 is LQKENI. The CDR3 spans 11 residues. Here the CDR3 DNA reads TGTGCCAGCTCACTAAAGGGGTCGCTTTTCTTT. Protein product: CASSLKGSLFF.

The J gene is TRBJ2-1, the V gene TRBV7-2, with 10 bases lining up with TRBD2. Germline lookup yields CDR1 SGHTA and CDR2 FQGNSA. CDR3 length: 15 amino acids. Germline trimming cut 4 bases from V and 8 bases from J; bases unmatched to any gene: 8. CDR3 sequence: CASSSTGTSVHEQFF. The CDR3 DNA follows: TGTGCCAGCAGCTCAACCGGGACTAGCGTCCATGAGCAGTTCTTC.

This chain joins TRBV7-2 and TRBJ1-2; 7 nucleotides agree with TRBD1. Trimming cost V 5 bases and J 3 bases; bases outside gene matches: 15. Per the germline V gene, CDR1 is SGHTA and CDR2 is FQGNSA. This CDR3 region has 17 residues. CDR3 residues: CASSPKAGGLAYYGYTF. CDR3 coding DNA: TGTGCCAGCAGCCCCAAGGCAGGGGGGCTCGCCTACTATGGCTACACCTTC.

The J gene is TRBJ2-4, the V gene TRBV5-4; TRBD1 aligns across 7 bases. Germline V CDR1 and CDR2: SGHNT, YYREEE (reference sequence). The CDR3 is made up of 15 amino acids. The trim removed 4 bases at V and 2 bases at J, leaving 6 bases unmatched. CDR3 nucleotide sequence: TGTGCCAGCAGCCGGGACAGCAATCCCAAAAACATTCAGTACTTC. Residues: CASSRDSNPKNIQYF. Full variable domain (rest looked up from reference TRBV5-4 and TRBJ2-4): ETGVTQSPTHLIKTRGQQVTLRCSSQSGHNTVSWYQQALGQGPQFIFQYYREEENGRGNFPPRFSGLQFPNYSSELNVNALELDDSALYLCASSRDSNPKNIQYFGAGTRLSVL.

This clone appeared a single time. The CDR3: CASSSGRAPRNEQFF. Here the CDR3 DNA reads TGTGCCAGCAGTAGCGGGAGGGCCCCCCGTAATGAGCAGTTCTTC. The V and J genes are TRBV6-4 and TRBJ2-1; 10 bases match TRBD2. Germline CDR1 is MRHNA and CDR2 is SNTAGT. This CDR3 is 15 amino acids long. V shed 5 bases, J shed 7 bases, and the junction held 8 bases outside the gene matches.

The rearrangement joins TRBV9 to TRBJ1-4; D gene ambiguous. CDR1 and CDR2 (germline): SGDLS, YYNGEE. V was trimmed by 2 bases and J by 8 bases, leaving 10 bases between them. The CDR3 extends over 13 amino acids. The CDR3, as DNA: TGTGCCAGCAGCGTCGGGTTAGGCGAAAAACTGTTTTTT. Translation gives CASSVGLGEKLFF.

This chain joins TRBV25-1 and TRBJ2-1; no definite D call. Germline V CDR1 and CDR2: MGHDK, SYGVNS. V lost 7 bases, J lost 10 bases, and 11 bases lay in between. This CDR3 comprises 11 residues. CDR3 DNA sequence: TGTGCCAGCAATCTTGGCGGAGAGCAGTTCTTC. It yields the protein CASNLGGEQFF.

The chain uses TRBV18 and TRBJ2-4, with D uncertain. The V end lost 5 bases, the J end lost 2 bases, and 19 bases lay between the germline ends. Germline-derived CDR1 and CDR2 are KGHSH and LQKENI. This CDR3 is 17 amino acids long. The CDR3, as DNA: TGTGCCAGCTCATTACCCATCGGGTACACTCCCAAAAACATTCAGTACTTC. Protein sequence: CASSLPIGYTPKNIQYF.

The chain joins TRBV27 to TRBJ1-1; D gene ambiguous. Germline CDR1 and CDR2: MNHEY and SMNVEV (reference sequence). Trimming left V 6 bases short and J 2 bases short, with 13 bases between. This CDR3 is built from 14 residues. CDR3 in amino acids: CASRQDPGNTEAFF. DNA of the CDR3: TGTGCCAGCAGGCAAGACCCAGGAAACACTGAAGCTTTCTTT.

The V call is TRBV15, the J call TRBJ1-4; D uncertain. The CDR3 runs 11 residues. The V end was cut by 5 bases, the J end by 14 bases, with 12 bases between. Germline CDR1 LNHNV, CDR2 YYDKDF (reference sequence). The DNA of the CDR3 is TGTGCCACCAGCGGATCGGGATCTCTGTTTTTT. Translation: CATSGSGSLFF. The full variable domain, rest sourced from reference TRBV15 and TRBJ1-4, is DAMVIQNPRYQVTQFGKPVTLSCSQTLNHNVMYWYQQKSSQAPKLLFHYYDKDFNNEADTPDNFQSRRPNTSFCFLDIRSPGLGDTAMYLCATSGSGSLFFGSGTQLSVL.

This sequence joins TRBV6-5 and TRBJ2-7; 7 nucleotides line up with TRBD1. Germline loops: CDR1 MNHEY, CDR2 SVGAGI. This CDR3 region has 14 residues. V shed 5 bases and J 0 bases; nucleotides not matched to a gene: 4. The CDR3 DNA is TGTGCCAGCAGTCGACAGGGAAGCTCCTACGAGCAGTACTTC. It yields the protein CASSRQGSSYEQYF.

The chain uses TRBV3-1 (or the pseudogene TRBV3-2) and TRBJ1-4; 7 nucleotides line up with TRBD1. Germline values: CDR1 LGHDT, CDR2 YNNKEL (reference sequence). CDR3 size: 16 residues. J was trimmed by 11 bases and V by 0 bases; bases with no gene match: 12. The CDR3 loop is CASSQERGGPRSKLFF. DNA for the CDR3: TGTGCCAGCAGCCAAGAGAGAGGGGGCCCCCGAAGCAAACTGTTTTTT.

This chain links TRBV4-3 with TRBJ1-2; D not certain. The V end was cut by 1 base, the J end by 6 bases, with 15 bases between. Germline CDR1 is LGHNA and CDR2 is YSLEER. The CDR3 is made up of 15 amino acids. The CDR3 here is CASSQVTSHRDGYTF. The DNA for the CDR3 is TGCGCCAGCAGCCAAGTAACCTCTCATAGAGATGGCTACACCTTC.

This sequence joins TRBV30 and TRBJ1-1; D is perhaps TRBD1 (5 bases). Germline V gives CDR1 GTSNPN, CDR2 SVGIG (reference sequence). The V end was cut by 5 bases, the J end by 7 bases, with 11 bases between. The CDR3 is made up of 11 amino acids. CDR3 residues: CAWGAQIEAFF. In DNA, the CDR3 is TGTGCCTGGGGGGCCCAGATTGAAGCTTTCTTT.

CDR3 amino acids: CASSLLGRDLTDTQYF. The CDR3 DNA reads as TGTGCCAGCAGCCTTCTGGGGCGGGACTTAACAGATACGCAGTATTTT. The chain links TRBV7-6 to TRBJ2-3, with D perhaps TRBD2 (6 bases). CDR3 length: 16 amino acids. V shed 5 bases and J shed 3 bases, with 18 bases lying between them. Germline CDR1 is SGHVS and CDR2 is FNYEAQ.

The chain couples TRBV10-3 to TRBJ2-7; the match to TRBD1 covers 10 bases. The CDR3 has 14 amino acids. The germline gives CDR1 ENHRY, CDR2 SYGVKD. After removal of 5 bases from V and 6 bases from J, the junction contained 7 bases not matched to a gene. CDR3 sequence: CAISTGTGVLEQYF. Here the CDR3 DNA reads TGTGCCATCAGTACCGGGACAGGGGTCCTCGAGCAGTACTTC.

DNA for the CDR3: TGTGCCAGCAGCCAAGAAGGGCTAGCGGGAACCCCCGGGGAGCTGTTTTTT. Its protein product is CASSQEGLAGTPGELFF. This rearrangement joins TRBV3-1 (or the pseudogene TRBV3-2) to TRBJ2-2; 9 bases are a match to TRBD2. Germline V gives CDR1 LGHDT, CDR2 YNNKEL (reference sequence). V was clipped by 0 bases and J by 6 bases; unmatched bases: 8. There are 17 residues in the CDR3.

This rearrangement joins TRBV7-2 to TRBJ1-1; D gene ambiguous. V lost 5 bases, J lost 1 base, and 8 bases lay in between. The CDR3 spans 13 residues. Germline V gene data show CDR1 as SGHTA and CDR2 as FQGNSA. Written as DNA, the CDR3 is TGTGCCAGCAGCAATACAGAGAACACTGAAGCTTTCTTT. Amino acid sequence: CASSNTENTEAFF.

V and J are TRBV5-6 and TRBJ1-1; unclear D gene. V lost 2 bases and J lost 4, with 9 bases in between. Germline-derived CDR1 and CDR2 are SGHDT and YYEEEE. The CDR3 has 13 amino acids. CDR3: CASSFEWSTEAFF. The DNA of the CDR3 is TGTGCCAGCAGCTTTGAATGGAGCACTGAAGCTTTCTTT.

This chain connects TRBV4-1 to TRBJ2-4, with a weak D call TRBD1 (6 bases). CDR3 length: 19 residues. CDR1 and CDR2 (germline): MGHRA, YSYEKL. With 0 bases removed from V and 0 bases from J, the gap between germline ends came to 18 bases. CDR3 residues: CASSQEEPGHRAAKNIQYF. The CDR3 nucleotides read TGCGCCAGCAGCCAAGAGGAACCCGGGCACAGGGCAGCCAAAAACATTCAGTACTTC.